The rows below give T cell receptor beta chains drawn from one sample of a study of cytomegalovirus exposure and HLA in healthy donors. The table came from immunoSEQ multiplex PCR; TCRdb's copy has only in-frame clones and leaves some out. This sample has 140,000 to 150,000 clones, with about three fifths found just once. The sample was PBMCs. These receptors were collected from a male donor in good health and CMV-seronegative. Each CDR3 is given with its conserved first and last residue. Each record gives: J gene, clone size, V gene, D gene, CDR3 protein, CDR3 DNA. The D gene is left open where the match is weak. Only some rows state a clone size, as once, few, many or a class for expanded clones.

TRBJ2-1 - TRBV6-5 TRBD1 CASSAGGARYNEQFF TGTGCCAGCAGTGCAGGGGGCGCGAGGTACAATGAGCAGTTCTTC
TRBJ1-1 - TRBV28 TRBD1 CASSSPGLPSGGDFSRVTEAFF TGTGCCAGCAGCTCCCCGGGTCTCCCCTCAGGGGGCGATTTCTCTCGGGTCACTGAAGCTTTCTTT
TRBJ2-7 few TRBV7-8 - CASQTGGVEQYF TGTGCCAGCCAGACTGGGGGCGTCGAGCAGTACTTC
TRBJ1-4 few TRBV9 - CASSRSGGNEKLFF TGTGCCAGCAGTAGGTCGGGGGGTAATGAAAAACTGTTTTTT
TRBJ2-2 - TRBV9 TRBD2 CASSVGLAENTGELFF TGTGCCAGCAGCGTAGGGCTAGCGGAGAACACCGGGGAGCTGTTTTTT
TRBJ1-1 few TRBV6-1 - CASSVNREGAEAFF TGTGCCAGCAGTGTGAACAGGGAGGGGGCTGAAGCTTTCTTT
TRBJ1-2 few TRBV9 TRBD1 CASSVEQGNGYTF TGTGCCAGCAGCGTAGAACAGGGGAATGGCTACACCTTC
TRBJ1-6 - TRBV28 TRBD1 CASSLKSQAGGYF TGTGCCAGCAGTTTAAAGTCGCAGGCAGGGGGTTACTTT
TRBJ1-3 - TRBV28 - CASTRTDSGNTIYF TGTGCCAGCACAAGGACAGACTCTGGAAACACCATATATTTT
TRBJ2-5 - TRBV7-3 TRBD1 CASSPGQAETQYF TGTGCCAGCAGCCCGGGACAGGCGGAGACCCAGTACTTC
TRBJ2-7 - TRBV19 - CASSILGASGEQYF TGTGCCAGTAGTATATTGGGGGCTTCGGGCGAGCAGTACTTC
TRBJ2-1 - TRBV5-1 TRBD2 CASSPGGLYNEQFF TGCGCCAGCAGTCCGGGGGGGCTCTACAATGAGCAGTTCTTC
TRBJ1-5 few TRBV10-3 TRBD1 CAIRGGQGGNQPQHF TGTGCCATCAGGGGAGGACAGGGAGGGAATCAGCCCCAGCATTTT
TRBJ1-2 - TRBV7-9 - CAIRQVYGYTF TGTGCCATCAGACAGGTCTATGGCTACACCTTC
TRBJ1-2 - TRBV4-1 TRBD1 CASSPSSGTGVNYGYTF TGCGCCAGCAGCCCCTCGAGTGGGACAGGGGTTAACTATGGCTACACCTTC
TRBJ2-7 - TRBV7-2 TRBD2 CASSRSREPNEQYF TGTGCCAGCAGCAGATCGCGGGAGCCCAACGAGCAGTACTTC
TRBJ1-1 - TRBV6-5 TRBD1 CASRGTDMNTEAFF TGTGCCAGCAGAGGGACAGACATGAACACTGAAGCTTTCTTT
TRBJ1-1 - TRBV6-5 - CASSYSSGAIEAFF TGTGCCAGCAGTTACTCGAGCGGGGCTATCGAAGCTTTCTTT